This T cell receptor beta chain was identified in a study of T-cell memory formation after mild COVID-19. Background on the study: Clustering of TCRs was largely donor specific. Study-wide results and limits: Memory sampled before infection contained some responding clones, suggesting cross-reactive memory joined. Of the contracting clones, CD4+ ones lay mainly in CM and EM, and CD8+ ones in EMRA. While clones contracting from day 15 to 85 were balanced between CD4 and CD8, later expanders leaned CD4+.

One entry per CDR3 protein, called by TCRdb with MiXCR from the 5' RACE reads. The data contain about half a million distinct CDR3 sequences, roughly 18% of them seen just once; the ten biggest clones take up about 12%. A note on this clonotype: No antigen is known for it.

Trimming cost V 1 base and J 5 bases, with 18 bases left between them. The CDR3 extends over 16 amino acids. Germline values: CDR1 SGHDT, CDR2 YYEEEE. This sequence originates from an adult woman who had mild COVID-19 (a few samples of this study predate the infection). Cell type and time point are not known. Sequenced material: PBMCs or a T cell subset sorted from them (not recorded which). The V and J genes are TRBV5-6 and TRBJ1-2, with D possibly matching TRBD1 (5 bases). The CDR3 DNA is TGTGCCAGCAGCTTGAGGCCGGGGGAAGTTGGTTATGGCTACACCTTC. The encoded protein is CASSLRPGEVGYGYTF.